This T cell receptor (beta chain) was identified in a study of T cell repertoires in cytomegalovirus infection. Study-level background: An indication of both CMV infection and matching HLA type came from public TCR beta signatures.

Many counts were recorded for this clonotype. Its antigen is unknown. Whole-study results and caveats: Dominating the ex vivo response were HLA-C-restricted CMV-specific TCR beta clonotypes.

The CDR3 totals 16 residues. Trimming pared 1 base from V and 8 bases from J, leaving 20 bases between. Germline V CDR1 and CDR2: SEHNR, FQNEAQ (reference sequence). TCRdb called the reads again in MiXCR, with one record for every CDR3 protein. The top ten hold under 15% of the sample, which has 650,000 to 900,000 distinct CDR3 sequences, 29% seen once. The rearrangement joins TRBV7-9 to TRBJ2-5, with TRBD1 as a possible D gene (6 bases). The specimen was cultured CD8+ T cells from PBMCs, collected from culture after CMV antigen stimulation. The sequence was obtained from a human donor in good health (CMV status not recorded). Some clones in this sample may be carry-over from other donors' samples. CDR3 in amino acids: CASSLDQQGPQRTQYF. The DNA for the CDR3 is TGTGCCAGCAGCTTAGACCAACAGGGCCCCCAACGTACCCAGTACTTC.